The present entry profiles one T cell receptor beta chain with its context. The clone's antigen remains unknown. No quality values exist for individual bases; no much larger clone is one base distant. This entry comes from a study of blood T cell repertoires in COVID-19 (dated by TCRdb to between 2020 and 2021). Study-level background: Samples from collaborators originated in the United States, Italy and Spain and spanned both the acute and convalescent phases of COVID-19. The prospective study material was composed of cDNA or gDNA derived from T cells, B-cell-depleted T cells, or PBMCs. The dataset comprised deeply sampled blood TCRbeta repertoires from subjects exposed to, actively infected with, or recovered from COVID-19. A freely available public database, intended as a resource for researchers studying the immune response to SARS-CoV-2, is where the repertoires were released. Samples were obtained from the ongoing ImmuneRACE study (first 160 participants) and from 1,254 subjects provided by 6 global collaborators. Sample metadata almost always included a de-identified subject ID, COVID-19 status, age in years and sex. Where available, HLA class I and class II types were obtained from metadata supplied by the sample provider rather than from assay-based typing. What the research found in general, with its limitations: The quantity of clinical and demographic metadata differed by source and by participant and was supplied without curation.

CDR1 SGHNT and CDR2 YENEEA are derived from the germline V gene. From the cysteine through the phenylalanine, the CDR3 covers 16 amino acids. Only the CDR3 DNA stays, 48 bases, in frame from base 1. V is reduced by 6 bases and J by 3 bases, leaving a spacing of 19 bases between them. TCRbeta CDR3 regions were amplified from genomic DNA using the immunoSEQ Assay, a bias-controlled multiplex PCR. Concerning the study's data processing: The number of nucleated cells in each sample was estimated from the amplification of reference gene primers within the assay. To quantify the absolute abundance of each unique TCRbeta CDR3 rearrangement, sequence reads were collapsed and filtered. For each sample, productive Simpson clonality was calculated by taking the square root of Simpson's diversity index across productive rearrangements. This is the immuneACCESS table as TCRdb keeps it, with only in-frame sequences that have V and J called. A part of the clones is gone; compared with another copy, unresolved V genes explain less than half, and the rest is unexplained. V and J calls plus clone size are reproduced from that table; the DNA served to infer D and trimming. The sample yields 130,000 or so clones; more than 65% were counted once. Approximately 25% of the sample rests with the top ten.

Whole blood was collected in K2EDTA tubes by collaborating institutions according to the institutions' own protocols. Collaborator samples were shipped for TCRbeta analysis as frozen whole blood, isolated PBMCs, or DNA extracted from either sample type. The rearrangement combines TRBV11-3 with TRBJ2-3; TRBD2 is a possible D gene, resting on 6 matching bases. The sequenced sample consisted of peripheral blood. The TCR sequence derives from a human donor in a cohort sampled during active COVID-19. For the CDR3, the sequence is CASRPESGVGTDTQYF. The bases are TGTGCCAGCAGGCCGGAGTCGGGGGTAGGGACAGATACGCAGTATTTT. Joined to the reference TRBV11-3 and TRBJ2-3 proteins, this CDR3 gives the full variable domain: EAGVVQSPRYKIIEKKQPVAFWCNPISGHNTLYWYLQNLGQGPELLIRYENEEAVDDSQLPKDRFSAERLKGVDSTLKIQPAELGDSAVYLCASRPESGVGTDTQYFGPGTRLTVL.